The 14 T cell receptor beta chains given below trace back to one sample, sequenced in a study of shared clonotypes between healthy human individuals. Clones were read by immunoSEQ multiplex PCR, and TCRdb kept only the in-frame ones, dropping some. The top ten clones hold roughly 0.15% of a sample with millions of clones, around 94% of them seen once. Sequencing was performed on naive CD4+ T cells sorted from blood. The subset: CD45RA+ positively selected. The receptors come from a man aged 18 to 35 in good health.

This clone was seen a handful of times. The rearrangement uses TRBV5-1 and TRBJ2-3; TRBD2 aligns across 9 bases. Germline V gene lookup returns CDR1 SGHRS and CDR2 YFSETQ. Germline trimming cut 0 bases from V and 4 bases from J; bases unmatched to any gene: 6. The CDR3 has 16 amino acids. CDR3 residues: CASSLDGGGASDTQYF. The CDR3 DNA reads TGCGCCAGCAGCTTGGATGGCGGGGGGGCCTCAGATACGCAGTATTTT.

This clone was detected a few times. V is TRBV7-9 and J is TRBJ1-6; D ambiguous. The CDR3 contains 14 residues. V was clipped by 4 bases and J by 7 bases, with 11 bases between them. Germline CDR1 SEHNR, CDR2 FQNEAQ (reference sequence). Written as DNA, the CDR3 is TGTGCCAGCAGCTCCCGAGGTCCCAATTCACCCCTCCACTTT. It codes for CASSSRGPNSPLHF.

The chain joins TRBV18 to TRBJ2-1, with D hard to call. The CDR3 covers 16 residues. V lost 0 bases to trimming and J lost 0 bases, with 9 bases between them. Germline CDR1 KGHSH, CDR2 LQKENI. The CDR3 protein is CASSPPYTSSYNEQFF. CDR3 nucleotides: TGTGCCAGCTCACCACCTTACACCAGCTCCTACAATGAGCAGTTCTTC.

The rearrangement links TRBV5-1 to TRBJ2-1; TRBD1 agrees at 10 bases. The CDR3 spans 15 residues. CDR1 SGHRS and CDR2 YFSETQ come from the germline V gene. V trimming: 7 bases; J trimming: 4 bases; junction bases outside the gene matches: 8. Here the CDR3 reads CASADGTGVYNEQFF. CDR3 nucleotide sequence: TGCGCCAGCGCCGACGGGACAGGGGTATACAATGAGCAGTTCTTC. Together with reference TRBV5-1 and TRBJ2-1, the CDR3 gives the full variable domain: KAGVTQTPRYLIKTRGQQVTLSCSPISGHRSVSWYQQTPGQGLQFLFEYFSETQRNKGNFPGRFSGRQFSNSRSEMNVSTLELGDSALYLCASADGTGVYNEQFFGPGTRLTVL.

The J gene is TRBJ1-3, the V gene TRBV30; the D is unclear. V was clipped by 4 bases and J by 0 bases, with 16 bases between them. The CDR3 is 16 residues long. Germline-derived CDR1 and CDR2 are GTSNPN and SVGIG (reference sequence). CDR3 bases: TGTGCCTGGACCTACGAAGCGACGTTCTCTGGAAACACCATATATTTT. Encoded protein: CAWTYEATFSGNTIYF.

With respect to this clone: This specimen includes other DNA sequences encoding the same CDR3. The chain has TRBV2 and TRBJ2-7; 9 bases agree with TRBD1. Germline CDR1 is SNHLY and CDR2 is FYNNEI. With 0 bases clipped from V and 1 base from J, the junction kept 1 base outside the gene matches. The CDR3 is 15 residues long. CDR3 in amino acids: CASSEAGTGSYEQYF. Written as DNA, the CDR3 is TGTGCCAGCAGTGAAGCGGGGACAGGGTCCTACGAGCAGTACTTC.

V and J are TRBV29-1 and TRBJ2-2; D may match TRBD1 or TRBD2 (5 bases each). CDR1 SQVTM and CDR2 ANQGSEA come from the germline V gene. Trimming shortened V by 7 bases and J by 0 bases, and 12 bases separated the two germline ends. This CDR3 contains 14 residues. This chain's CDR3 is CSATEGPNTGELFF. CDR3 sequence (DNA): TGCAGCGCCACCGAGGGACCGAACACCGGGGAGCTGTTTTTT.

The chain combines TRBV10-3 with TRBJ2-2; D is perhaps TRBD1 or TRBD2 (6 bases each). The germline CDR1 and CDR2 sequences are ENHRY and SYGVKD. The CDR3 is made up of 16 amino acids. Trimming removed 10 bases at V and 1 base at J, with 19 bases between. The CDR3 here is CATRGFAGKNTGELFF. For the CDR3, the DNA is TGTGCCACCAGGGGTTTCGCGGGGAAGAACACCGGGGAGCTGTTTTTT.

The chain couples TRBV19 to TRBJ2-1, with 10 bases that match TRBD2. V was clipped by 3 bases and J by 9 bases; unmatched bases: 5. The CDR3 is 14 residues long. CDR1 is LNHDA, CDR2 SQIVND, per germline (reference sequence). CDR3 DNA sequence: TGTGCCAGTAGTATTTCTAGCGGGAGTGGTGAGCAGTTCTTC. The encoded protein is CASSISSGSGEQFF.

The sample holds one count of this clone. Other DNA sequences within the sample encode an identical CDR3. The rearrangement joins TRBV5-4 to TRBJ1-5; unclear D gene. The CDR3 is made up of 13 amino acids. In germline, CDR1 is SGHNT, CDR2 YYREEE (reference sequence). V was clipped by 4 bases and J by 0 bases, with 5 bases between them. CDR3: CASSLDSNQPQHF. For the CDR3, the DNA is TGTGCCAGCAGCCTTGATAGCAATCAGCCCCAGCATTTT.

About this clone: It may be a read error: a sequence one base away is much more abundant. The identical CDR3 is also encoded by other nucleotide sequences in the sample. The CDR3 protein is CASSYRDRGFYEQYF. The CDR3 region has the DNA TGTGCCAGCAGTTACCGGGACAGGGGCTTCTACGAGCAGTACTTC. The chain employs TRBV6-5 and TRBJ2-7; 10 bases fit TRBD1. The germline V gene encodes CDR1 MNHEY and CDR2 SVGAGI. The ends lost 2 bases at V and 3 bases at J; junction bases unmatched: 4. The CDR3 totals 15 residues.

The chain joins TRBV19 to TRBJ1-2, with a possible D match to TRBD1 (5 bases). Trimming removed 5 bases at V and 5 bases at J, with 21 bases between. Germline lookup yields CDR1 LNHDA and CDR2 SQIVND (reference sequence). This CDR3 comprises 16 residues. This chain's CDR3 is CASSVSTGTQPYGYTF. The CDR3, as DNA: TGTGCCAGTAGTGTATCAACAGGAACACAGCCGTATGGCTACACCTTC.

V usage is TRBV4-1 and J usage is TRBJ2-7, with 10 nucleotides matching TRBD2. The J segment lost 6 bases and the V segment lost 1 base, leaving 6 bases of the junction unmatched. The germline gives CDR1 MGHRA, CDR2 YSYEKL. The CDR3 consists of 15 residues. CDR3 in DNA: TGCGCCAGCAGCCAAGTTCTAGCGGGAGCGTTCGAGCAGTACTTC. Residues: CASSQVLAGAFEQYF.

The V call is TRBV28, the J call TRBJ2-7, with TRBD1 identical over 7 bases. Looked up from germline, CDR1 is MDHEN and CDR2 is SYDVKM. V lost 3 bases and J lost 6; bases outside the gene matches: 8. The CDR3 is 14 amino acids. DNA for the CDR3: TGTGCCAGCAGTTTGAGGGGCGCAGGGGGCGAGCAGTACTTC. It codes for CASSLRGAGGEQYF.